These 3 T cell receptor beta chains originate from one sample sequenced in a study of blood T cells in healthy people across ages. A second roughly 7 to 11 cycle PCR used barcoded and J-beta primers. MiXCR, applied by TCRdb to the 5' RACE reads, yields one record per CDR3 protein. The sample carries hundreds of thousands of distinct CDR3 sequences, approximately 31% recorded once. What was sequenced was blood. The receptors come from an elderly woman in good health.

This clonotype was counted ten times or more. This chain connects TRBV5-6 to TRBJ2-5; TRBD1 matches at 7 bases. The CDR3 contains 17 residues. V was pared by 3 bases and J by 4 bases, with 15 bases of the junction left unmatched. Germline CDR1 and CDR2: SGHDT and YYEEEE. CDR3 nucleotides: TGTGCCAGCAGCTCCAGGGAGACAGGGCGGTTTTTAGAGACCCAGTACTTC. It encodes CASSSRETGRFLETQYF.

This clonotype was seen many times. The chain is built from TRBV7-6 and TRBJ2-7, with a tentative D call TRBD2 (6 bases). CDR1 and CDR2 (germline): SGHVS, FNYEAQ. CDR3 length: 14 amino acids. V was cut by 4 bases and J by 3 bases, with 13 bases left in between. CDR3 sequence reads: CASSSGLTDYEQYF. The DNA for the CDR3 is TGTGCCAGCAGCTCCGGACTAACCGACTACGAGCAGTACTTC.

The rearrangement joins TRBV27 to TRBJ2-1; tentatively, D is TRBD1 (5 bases). V was clipped by 4 bases and J by 4 bases, with 11 bases between them. The CDR3 length is 14 residues. CDR1 is MNHEY and CDR2 is SMNVEV in the germline V gene (reference sequence). The CDR3 spells CASSSATAYNEQFF. The CDR3 nucleotides are TGTGCCAGCAGTTCGGCGACAGCTTACAATGAGCAGTTCTTC.